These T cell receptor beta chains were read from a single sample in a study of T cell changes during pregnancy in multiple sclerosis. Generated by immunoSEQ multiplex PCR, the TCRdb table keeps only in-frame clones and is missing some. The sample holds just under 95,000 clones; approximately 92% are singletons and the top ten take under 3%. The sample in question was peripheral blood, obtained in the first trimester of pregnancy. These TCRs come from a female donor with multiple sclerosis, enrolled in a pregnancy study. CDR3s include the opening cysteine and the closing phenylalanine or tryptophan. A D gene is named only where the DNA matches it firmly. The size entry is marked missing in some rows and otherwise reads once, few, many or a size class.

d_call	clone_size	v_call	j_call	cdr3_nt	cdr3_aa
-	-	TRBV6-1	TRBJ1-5	TGTGCCAGCATTCAACTACAGGGTTTTAGTCAGCCCCAGCATTTT	CASIQLQGFSQPQHF
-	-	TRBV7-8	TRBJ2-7	TGTGCCAGCAGTCTTAGGGGTTCCTACGAGCAGTACTTC	CASSLRGSYEQYF
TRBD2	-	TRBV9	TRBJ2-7	TGTGCCAGCGCGGCTAGCGGGAACGAGCAGTACTTC	CASAASGNEQYF
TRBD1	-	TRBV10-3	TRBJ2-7	TGTGCCATCAGCCCACAGGGGGCGCAGTACGAGCAGTACTTC	CAISPQGAQYEQYF
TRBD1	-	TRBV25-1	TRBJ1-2	TGTGCCAGCAGGACAGGGGAATCGTATGGCTACACCTTC	CASRTGESYGYTF
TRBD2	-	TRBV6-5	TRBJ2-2	TGTGCCAGCAGTTACCGAACTAGCGGGAACACCGGGGAGCTGTTTTTT	CASSYRTSGNTGELFF
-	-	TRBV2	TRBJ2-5	TGTGCCAGCACTACAGGGCGGAGGGAGACCCAGTACTTC	CASTTGRRETQYF
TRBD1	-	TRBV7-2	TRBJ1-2	TGTGCCAGCAGCTTAGGAGCGGGACAGGGACGTTCTGGTGGCTACACCTTC	CASSLGAGQGRSGGYTF
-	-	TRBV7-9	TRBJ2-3	TGTGCCAGCAGCTTAGGGACAGTTAGCACAGATACGCAGTATTTT	CASSLGTVSTDTQYF
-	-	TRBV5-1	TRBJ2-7	TGCGCCAGCAGCTTCGGACAGCAAGAACGCTACGAGCAGTACTTC	CASSFGQQERYEQYF
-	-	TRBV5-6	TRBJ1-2	TGTGCCAGCAGCCGAACAGGGCCTGGCTACACCTTC	CASSRTGPGYTF
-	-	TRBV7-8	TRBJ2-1	TGTGCCAGCAGCTATCACAGGTCCGGGGAGCAGTTCTTC	CASSYHRSGEQFF
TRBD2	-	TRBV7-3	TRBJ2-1	TGTGCCAGCAGCTTAGTTAGCGGGGACCTCGGGGAGCAGTTCTTC	CASSLVSGDLGEQFF
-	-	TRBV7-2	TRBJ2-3	TGTGCCAGCAGCCAAAGCACAGATACGCAGTATTTT	CASSQSTDTQYF
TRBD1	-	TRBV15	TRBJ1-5	TGTGCCACCAGCAGAGATGGGACAGGGGGCGGCAATCAGCCCCAGCATTTT	CATSRDGTGGGNQPQHF
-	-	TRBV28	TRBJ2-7	TGTGCCAGCAGTTTCTGGGCGGGGCGCTCCTACGAGCAGTACTTC	CASSFWAGRSYEQYF
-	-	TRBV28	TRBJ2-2	TGTGCCAGCCAGGGGCAGGGGCACACCGGGGAGCTGTTTTTT	CASQGQGHTGELFF
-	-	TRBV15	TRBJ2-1	TGTGCCACCAGCAGACCCCCGGGGGGCAGGAATGAGCAGTTCTTC	CATSRPPGGRNEQFF
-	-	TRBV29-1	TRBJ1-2	TGCAGCGTTGAGGTGAGGGAGCGTGGCTACACCTTC	CSVEVRERGYTF
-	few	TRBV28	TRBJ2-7	TGTGCCTCCGGGGACTCCCCGACCTACGAGCAGTACTTC	CASGDSPTYEQYF
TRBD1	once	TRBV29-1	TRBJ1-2	TGCAGCGTCCTCGGGAGGGGACAGAATGGCTATGGCTACACCTTC	CSVLGRGQNGYGYTF
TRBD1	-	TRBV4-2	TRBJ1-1	TGTGCCAGCAGCCCCGGGACAGACACTGAAGCTTTCTTT	CASSPGTDTEAFF
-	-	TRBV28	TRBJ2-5	TGTGCCAGCAGTTTACCCCAGGGTAACATAGGGACCCAGTACTTC	CASSLPQGNIGTQYF
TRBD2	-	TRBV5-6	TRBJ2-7	TGTGCCAGCAGCTTGGGACTTGGCGGGAGGGCCCACGAGCAGTACTTC	CASSLGLGGRAHEQYF
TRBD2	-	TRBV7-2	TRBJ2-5	TGTGCCAGCAGCCTCACGGGGAGCGGGAGTATGCAGACCCAGTACTTC	CASSLTGSGSMQTQYF
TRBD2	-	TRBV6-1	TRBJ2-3	TGTGCCAGCAAGGAAGCGGGAGGGCCCTCAGATACGCAGTATTTT	CASKEAGGPSDTQYF
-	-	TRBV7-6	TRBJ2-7	TGTGCCAGCAGCTTACAGGGGACCTACGAGCAGTACTTC	CASSLQGTYEQYF
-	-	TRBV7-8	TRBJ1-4	TGTGCCAGCAGCTTAAGAAAAACAGGGTCTAATGAAAAACTGTTTTTT	CASSLRKTGSNEKLFF
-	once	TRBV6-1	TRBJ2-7	TGTGCCAGCCCCGCTGGCCCATACGAGCAGTACTTC	CASPAGPYEQYF
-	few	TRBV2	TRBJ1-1	TGTGCCAGCAGGCCCGGGACAACGAATGAAGCTTTCTTT	CASRPGTTNEAFF
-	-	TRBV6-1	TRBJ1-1	TGTGCCAGCAGTGAAGGAGGGAAAATCAGGAGGGGTAACACTGAAGCTTTCTTT	CASSEGGKIRRGNTEAFF
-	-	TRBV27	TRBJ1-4	TGTGCCAGCAGTTTATATTTCGGGATAACTAATGAAAAACTGTTTTTT	CASSLYFGITNEKLFF
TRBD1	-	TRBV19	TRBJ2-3	TGTGCCAGTAGTACCATGTGGGACAGCACTAATACGCAGTATTTT	CASSTMWDSTNTQYF
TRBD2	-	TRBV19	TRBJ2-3	TGTGCCAGTAGTACCAGAACTAGCGGGTACACAGATACGCAGTATTTT	CASSTRTSGYTDTQYF
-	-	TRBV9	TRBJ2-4	TGTGCCACCAAAGGGTGCCGGGAGTGCGGCATTCAGTACTTC	CATKGCRECGIQYF
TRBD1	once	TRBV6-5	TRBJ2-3	TGTGCCAGCAGTTATGGACAGGGCACAGATACGCAGTATTTT	CASSYGQGTDTQYF
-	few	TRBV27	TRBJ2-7	TGTGCCAGCAGTCCCATACCCCAGGGAGGTTGGGCCTACGAGCAGTACTTC	CASSPIPQGGWAYEQYF
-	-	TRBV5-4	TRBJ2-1	TGTGCCAGCAGCTTGTCCGGAGTCTACAATGAGCAGTTCTTC	CASSLSGVYNEQFF
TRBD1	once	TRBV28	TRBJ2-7	TGTGCCAGCAGTTTAACAGGGGGATTATACGAGCAGTACTTC	CASSLTGGLYEQYF